Listed below are T cell receptor beta chains from one sample, sequenced in a study of blood T cell repertoires in COVID-19. Data came from immunoSEQ multiplex PCR; TCRdb stores just in-frame clones and leaves some out. The table records 27,000 or so clones, about 91% of them present only once. The sequencing sample was made of peripheral blood. These receptors were taken from a human donor with active COVID-19. The donor label of this sample is uncertain. Each CDR3 is given with its conserved first and last residue. Each record gives: J gene, D gene, clone size, V gene, CDR3 DNA, CDR3 protein. A D gene is named only where the DNA matches it firmly. Some rows have no size entry. The others give once, few or many, or a class for an expanded clone.

TRBJ2-1 TRBD2 NA TRBV5-6 TGTGCCAGCAGCTTCCCTAGCGGGAGGGGAGAGGATGAGCAGTTCTTC CASSFPSGRGEDEQFF
TRBJ1-5 NA NA TRBV5-4 TGTGCCAGCAGCTTGCCAGGGGATAGCAATCAGCCCCAGCATTTT CASSLPGDSNQPQHF
TRBJ2-5 TRBD2 NA TRBV7-3 TGTGCCAGCAGCCCCCTGAGCGGGGGGAGCCAAGAGACCCAGTACTTC CASSPLSGGSQETQYF
TRBJ2-7 TRBD2 NA TRBV29-1 TGCAGCGTTAGCGGGAGGGGTACCTACGAGCAGTACTTC CSVSGRGTYEQYF
TRBJ2-2 NA NA TRBV9 TGTGCCAGCAGCGTAGTCGCGAACACCGGGGAGCTGTTTTTT CASSVVANTGELFF
TRBJ2-7 TRBD2 NA TRBV27 TGTGCCAGCAGTTCCCGGACTAGCGGGGATGGCGAGCAGTACTTC CASSSRTSGDGEQYF
TRBJ1-5 NA NA TRBV7-8 TGTGCCAGCAGCCACGGACAGAATCAGCCCCAGCATTTT CASSHGQNQPQHF
TRBJ2-5 NA NA TRBV2 TGTGCCAGCAGGGGCTTTTCGGAGACCCAGTACTTC CASRGFSETQYF
TRBJ2-4 TRBD1 NA TRBV6-6 TGTGCCAGCAGTCGAAATGAGGGACAGGGGCCGAGGTTAAGAAACATTCAGTACTTC CASSRNEGQGPRLRNIQYF
TRBJ2-3 TRBD2 NA TRBV19 TGTGCCAGTAGTATTAGCGGGAGCACAGATACGCAGTATTTT CASSISGSTDTQYF
TRBJ2-5 TRBD1 NA TRBV6-2/TRBV6-3 TGTGCCAGCAGTCCGATAGGGGGCAGGGGGTGGAAGACCCAGTACTTC CASSPIGGRGWKTQYF
TRBJ2-1 NA NA TRBV11-3 TGTGCCAGCAGCTTAGATCGGGATTACAATGAGCAGTTCTTC CASSLDRDYNEQFF
TRBJ2-1 NA NA TRBV5-1 TGCGCCAGCAGCCCCCCGGGGGGACAGGCCAATGAGCAGTTCTTC CASSPPGGQANEQFF
TRBJ1-1 NA few TRBV5-1 TGCGCCAGCAGCTTGGGTGAGACAGGGAACACTGAAGCTTTCTTT CASSLGETGNTEAFF
TRBJ1-2 TRBD1 NA TRBV7-2 TGTGCCAGCAGCCTCCAACGACAGGGAGACTATGGCTACACCTTC CASSLQRQGDYGYTF
TRBJ2-3 NA NA TRBV19 TGTGCCAGTAGGGTTAGCGGCACAGATACGCAGTATTTT CASRVSGTDTQYF
TRBJ2-3 TRBD1 NA TRBV4-1 TGCGCCAGCAGCGCGATTCTAGACAGGGACCTCGCAGATACGCAGTATTTT CASSAILDRDLADTQYF
TRBJ2-3 NA NA TRBV12-5 TGTGCTAGTGGTTTGGCCACCCGGGCAGATACGCAGTATTTT CASGLATRADTQYF
TRBJ1-2 NA NA TRBV29-1 TGCAGCGTTGGGACCGGGGGTTTGTCCACAGCGTTATATGGCTACACCTTC CSVGTGGLSTALYGYTF
TRBJ1-3 NA NA TRBV28 TGTGCCACGGGGGTTGGCGGAAACACCATATATTTT CATGVGGNTIYF
TRBJ2-7 TRBD1 NA TRBV5-5 TGTGCCAGCAGCCTCGGGACAGGTGTCTACGAGCAGTACTTC CASSLGTGVYEQYF
TRBJ2-7 NA NA TRBV6-2/TRBV6-3 TGTGCCAGCAGTTCTGACAGCGTAGCCTACGAGCAGTACTTC CASSSDSVAYEQYF
TRBJ2-3 NA NA TRBV6-2/TRBV6-3 TGTGCCAGCAGTGCAGGGTGGCACACAGATACGCAGTATTTT CASSAGWHTDTQYF
TRBJ1-3 TRBD1 NA TRBV19 TGTGCCAGTAGTCGGGACAGATACTCTGGAAACACCATATATTTT CASSRDRYSGNTIYF
TRBJ2-7 TRBD1 NA TRBV7-3 TGTGCCAGCAGCCGACCAGGACAGGGGGGCTACGAGCAGTACTTC CASSRPGQGGYEQYF
TRBJ2-3 NA NA TRBV19 TGTGCCAGTAGTCAGGGGGCGGGGGGCACAGATACGCAGTATTTT CASSQGAGGTDTQYF
TRBJ2-7 NA NA TRBV6-2/TRBV6-3 TGTGCCAGCAGTTACGGGGCAGGGCGGTCCTCCTACGAGCAGTACTTC CASSYGAGRSSYEQYF
TRBJ2-7 TRBD2 NA TRBV7-9 TGTGCCAGCAGCCCCCCTACTAGCGGGGGGGTGTGGGAGCAGTACTTC CASSPPTSGGVWEQYF
TRBJ1-5 TRBD1 NA TRBV19 TGTGCCAGTAGTATAACAGGGGACAATCAGCCCCAGCATTTT CASSITGDNQPQHF
TRBJ2-4 NA NA TRBV28 TGTGCCAGCAGAGGTGGAGGAAACATTCAGTACTTC CASRGGGNIQYF
TRBJ2-7 TRBD1 NA TRBV10-3 TGTGCCATCAGGGACAGGGGGTCCCACGAGCAGTACTTC CAIRDRGSHEQYF
TRBJ2-3 NA NA TRBV7-9 TGTGCCAGCAGCCCGCAGGGGTTGGCAGATACGCAGTATTTT CASSPQGLADTQYF
TRBJ1-1 NA NA TRBV18 TGTGCCAGCTCAACAAAAACAGGAAACACTGAAGCTTTCTTT CASSTKTGNTEAFF
TRBJ2-7 NA NA TRBV7-8 TGTGCCAGCAGCTTCAGCCTAGACGAGCAGTACTTC CASSFSLDEQYF
TRBJ2-7 TRBD2 once TRBV2 TGTGCCAGGGCTATCCAACGACTAGCGGGAGGGCCTGTCGACGAGCAGTACTTC CARAIQRLAGGPVDEQYF
TRBJ2-7 NA NA TRBV6-4 TGTGCCAGCAGCCGACATCCCTCTTCTTACATTTGCGAGCAGTACTTC CASSRHPSSYICEQYF
TRBJ2-3 NA NA TRBV7-3 TGTGCCAGCAGCCCAGGGAATTCCGGGGGAGATACGCAGTATTTT CASSPGNSGGDTQYF
TRBJ2-7 TRBD2 NA TRBV5-4 TGTGCCAGCAGCCCGCGACTAGCGGGAGAGGGCGAGCAGTACTTC CASSPRLAGEGEQYF
TRBJ2-1 TRBD2 NA TRBV7-9 TGTGCCAGCAGTCTAGCGGGGAAATCATACAATGAGCAGTTCTTC CASSLAGKSYNEQFF
TRBJ2-2 NA NA TRBV7-2 TGTGCCAGCAGCAGAATATTTACAGGGGAGGTCACCGGGGAGCTGTTTTTT CASSRIFTGEVTGELFF
TRBJ2-7 TRBD1 NA TRBV18 TGTGCCAGCTCAAGGGGGCGCACCTACGAGCAGTACTTC CASSRGRTYEQYF
TRBJ2-7 NA once TRBV4-2 TGTGCCAGCAGCCAAGGGGAGGGGGGGTTTGTGGCCTACGAGCAGTACTTC CASSQGEGGFVAYEQYF
TRBJ2-7 NA NA TRBV29-1 TGCAGCGTTGTTGGTTTTAAAGCCGCCGGGGGCGAGCAGTACTTC CSVVGFKAAGGEQYF
TRBJ2-7 TRBD2 NA TRBV27 TGTGCCAGCAGCCTGGGGACTAGCTGGGACTACGAGCAGTACTTC CASSLGTSWDYEQYF
TRBJ2-1 NA NA TRBV30 TGTGCCTGGAGTTTTAGCTCCTACAATGAGCAGTTCTTC CAWSFSSYNEQFF
TRBJ2-2 TRBD1 NA TRBV28 TGTGCCAGCAGTTTATTGGCGGGACAGGCGACCGGGGAGCTGTTTTTT CASSLLAGQATGELFF
TRBJ2-1 TRBD2 NA TRBV7-9 TGTGCCAGCAGCTCCCTCCCCCGGACTAGCGGCAACAATGAGCAGTTCTTC CASSSLPRTSGNNEQFF